The present T cell receptor beta chain was sequenced within a study of regulatory T cells in long-lasting Graves disease. Trimming left V 1 base short and J 0 bases short, with 16 bases between. This CDR3 spans 17 amino acids. The germline CDR1 and CDR2 sequences are SGDLS and YYNGEE. Noted time point: newly diagnosed GD, antithyroid drugs for less than 3 months. Extracted RNA from PBMCs served as the source of the TCR library. Overall study findings and caveats: Among the persistent patients, 2,500 to 3,500 public clonotypes were shared, more than the 750 to 1,000 shared among new patients.

CDR3 regions were amplified by Arm-PCR using iRepertoire HTBI primers to build TCR beta libraries. TCRdb analysed the multiplex PCR reads with MiXCR anew, one entry per CDR3 protein. Counted here are about 620,000 distinct CDR3 sequences, about 16% occurring once; the ten biggest clones make up roughly 18%. This clonotype came up many times. Its antigen is currently unknown. The same specimen was also included in a second study, on T cells in Graves' hyperthyroidism and ophthalmopathy.

This specimen was peripheral blood mononuclear cells (PBMCs), taken at new diagnosis, from a patient treated with antithyroid drugs. The chain employs TRBV9 and TRBJ1-2; no firm D call. The receptor was derived from a woman aged 25-40 years with Graves disease. For the CDR3, the DNA is TGTGCCAGCAGCGTAAATCCGGGCAACCTAGCTAACTATGGCTACACCTTC. This translates into CASSVNPGNLANYGYTF.